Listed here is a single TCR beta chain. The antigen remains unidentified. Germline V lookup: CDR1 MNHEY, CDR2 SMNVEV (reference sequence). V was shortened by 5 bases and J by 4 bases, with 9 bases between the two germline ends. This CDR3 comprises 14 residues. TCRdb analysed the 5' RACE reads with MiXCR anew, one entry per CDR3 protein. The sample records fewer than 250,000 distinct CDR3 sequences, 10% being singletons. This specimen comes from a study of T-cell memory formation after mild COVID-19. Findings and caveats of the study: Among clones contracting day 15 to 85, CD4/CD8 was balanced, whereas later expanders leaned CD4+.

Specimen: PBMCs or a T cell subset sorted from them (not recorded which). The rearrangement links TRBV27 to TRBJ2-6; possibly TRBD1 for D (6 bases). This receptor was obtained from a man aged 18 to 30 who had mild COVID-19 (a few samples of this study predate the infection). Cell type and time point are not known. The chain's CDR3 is CASSQGSGANVLTF. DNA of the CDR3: TGTGCCAGCAGTCAGGGGTCGGGGGCCAACGTCCTGACTTTC.